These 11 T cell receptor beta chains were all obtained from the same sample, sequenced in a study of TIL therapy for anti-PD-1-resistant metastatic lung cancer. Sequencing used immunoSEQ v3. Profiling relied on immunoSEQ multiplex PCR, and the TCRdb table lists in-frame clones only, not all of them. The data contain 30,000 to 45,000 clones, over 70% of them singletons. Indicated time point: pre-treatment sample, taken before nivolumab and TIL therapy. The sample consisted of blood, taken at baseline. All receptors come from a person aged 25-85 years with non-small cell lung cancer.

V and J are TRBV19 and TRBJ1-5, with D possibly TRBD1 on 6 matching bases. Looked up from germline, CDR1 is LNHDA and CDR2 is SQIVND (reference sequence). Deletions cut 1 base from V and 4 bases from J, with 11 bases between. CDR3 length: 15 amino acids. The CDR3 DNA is TGTGCCAGTAGTATAGGGGGGGGGCGAAATCAGCCCCAGCATTTT. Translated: CASSIGGGRNQPQHF.

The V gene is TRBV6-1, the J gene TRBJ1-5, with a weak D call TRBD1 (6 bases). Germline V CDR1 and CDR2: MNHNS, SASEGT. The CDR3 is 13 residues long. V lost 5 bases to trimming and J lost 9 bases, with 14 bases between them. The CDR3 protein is CASSPYGGAPQHF. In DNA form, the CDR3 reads TGTGCCAGCAGTCCCTATGGGGGGGCGCCCCAGCATTTT.

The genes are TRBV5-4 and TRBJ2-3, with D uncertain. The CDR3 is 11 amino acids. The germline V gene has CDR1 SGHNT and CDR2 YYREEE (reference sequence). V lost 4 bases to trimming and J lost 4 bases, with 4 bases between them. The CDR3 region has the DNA TGTGCCAGCAGCGCGGCAGATACGCAGTATTTT. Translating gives CASSAADTQYF.

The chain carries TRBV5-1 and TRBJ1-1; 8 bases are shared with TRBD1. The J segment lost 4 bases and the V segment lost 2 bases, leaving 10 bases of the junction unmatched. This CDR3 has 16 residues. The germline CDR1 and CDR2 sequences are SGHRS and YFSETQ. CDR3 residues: CASSLRQGSVGTEAFF. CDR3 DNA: TGCGCCAGCAGCTTAAGACAGGGGTCGGTGGGCACTGAAGCTTTCTTT.

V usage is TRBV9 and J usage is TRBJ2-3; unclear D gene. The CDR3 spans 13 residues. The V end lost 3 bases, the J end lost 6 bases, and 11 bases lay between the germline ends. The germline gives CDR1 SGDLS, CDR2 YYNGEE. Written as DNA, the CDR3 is TGTGCCAGCAGCGGGCCCCAGGAGGATACGCAGTATTTT. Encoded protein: CASSGPQEDTQYF. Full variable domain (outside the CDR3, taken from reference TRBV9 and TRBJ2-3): DSGVTQTPKHLITATGQRVTLRCSPRSGDLSVYWYQQSLDQGLQFLIQYYNGEERAKGNILERFSAQQFPDLHSELNLSSLELGDSALYFCASSGPQEDTQYFGPGTRLTVL.

CDR3 residues: CASSLVLTGGSTEAFF. DNA for the CDR3: TGTGCCAGCAGCTTAGTCCTGACAGGGGGAAGCACTGAAGCTTTCTTT. The gene calls are TRBV7-2 and TRBJ1-1; 9 bases align to TRBD1. With 1 base clipped from V and 4 bases from J, the junction kept 7 bases outside the gene matches. This CDR3 has 16 amino acids. CDR1 and CDR2 (germline): SGHTA, FQGNSA.

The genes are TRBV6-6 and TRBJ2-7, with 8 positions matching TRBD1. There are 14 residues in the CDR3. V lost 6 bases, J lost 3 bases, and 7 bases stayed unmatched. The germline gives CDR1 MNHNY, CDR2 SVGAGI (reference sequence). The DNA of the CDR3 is TGTGCCAGCAGCCGACAGGGGCTAGACTACGAGCAGTACTTC. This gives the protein CASSRQGLDYEQYF.

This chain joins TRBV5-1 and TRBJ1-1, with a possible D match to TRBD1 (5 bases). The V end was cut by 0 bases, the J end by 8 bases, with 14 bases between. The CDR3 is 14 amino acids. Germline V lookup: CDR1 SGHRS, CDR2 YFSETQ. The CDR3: CASSLALPDSEAFF. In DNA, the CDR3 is TGCGCCAGCAGCTTGGCCCTCCCCGACAGCGAAGCTTTCTTT. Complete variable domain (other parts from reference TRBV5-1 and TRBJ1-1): KAGVTQTPRYLIKTRGQQVTLSCSPISGHRSVSWYQQTPGQGLQFLFEYFSETQRNKGNFPGRFSGRQFSNSRSEMNVSTLELGDSALYLCASSLALPDSEAFFGQGTRLTVV.

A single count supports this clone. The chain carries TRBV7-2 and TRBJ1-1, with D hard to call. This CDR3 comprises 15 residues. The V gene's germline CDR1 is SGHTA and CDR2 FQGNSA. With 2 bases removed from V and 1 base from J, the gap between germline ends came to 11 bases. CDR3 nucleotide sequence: TGTGCCAGCAGCTTATTCCCGGGCGCGAACACTGAAGCTTTCTTT. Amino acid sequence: CASSLFPGANTEAFF.

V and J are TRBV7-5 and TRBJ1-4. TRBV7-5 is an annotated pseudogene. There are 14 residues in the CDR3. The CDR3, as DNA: TGTGTCAGTTCTGGACGGTCAACTAATGAAAAACTGTTTTTT. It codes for CVSSGRSTNEKLFF.

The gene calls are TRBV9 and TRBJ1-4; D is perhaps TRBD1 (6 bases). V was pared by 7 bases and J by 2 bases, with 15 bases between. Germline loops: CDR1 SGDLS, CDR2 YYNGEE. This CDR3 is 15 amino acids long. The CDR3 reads CASSRGGRTNEKLFF. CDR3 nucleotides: TGTGCCAGCTCAAGAGGGGGGAGGACTAATGAAAAACTGTTTTTT.